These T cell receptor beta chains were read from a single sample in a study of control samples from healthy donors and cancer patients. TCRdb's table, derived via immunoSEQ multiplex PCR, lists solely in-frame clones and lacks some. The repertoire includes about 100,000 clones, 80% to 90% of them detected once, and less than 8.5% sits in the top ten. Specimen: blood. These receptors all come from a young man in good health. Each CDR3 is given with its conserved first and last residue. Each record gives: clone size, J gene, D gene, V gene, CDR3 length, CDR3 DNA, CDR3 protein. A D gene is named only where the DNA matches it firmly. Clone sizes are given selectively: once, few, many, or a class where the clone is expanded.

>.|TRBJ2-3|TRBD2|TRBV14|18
TGTGCCAGCAGCGTAAGCGAGGCTAGCGGGGGGAGCACAGATACGCAGTATTTT
CASSVSEASGGSTDTQYF
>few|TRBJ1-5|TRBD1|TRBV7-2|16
TGTGCCAGCGGCGAAGGGACAGCCCATAGCAATCAGCCCCAGCATTTT
CASGEGTAHSNQPQHF
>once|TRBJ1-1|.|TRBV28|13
TGTGCCAGCAGGAGAAGGGCCAACACTGAAGCTTTCTTT
CASRRRANTEAFF
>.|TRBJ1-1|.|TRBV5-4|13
TGTGCCAGCAGCCGACACGAGAACACTGAAGCTTTCTTT
CASSRHENTEAFF
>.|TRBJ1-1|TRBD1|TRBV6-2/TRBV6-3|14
TGTGCCAGCAGTTACCCAGGACAGGTCACTGAAGCTTTCTTT
CASSYPGQVTEAFF
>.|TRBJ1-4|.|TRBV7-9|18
TGTGCCAGCAGCTCAGGCAGGGGTCCCCAGTCTACTAATGAAAAACTGTTTTTT
CASSSGRGPQSTNEKLFF
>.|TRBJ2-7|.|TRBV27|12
TGTGCCAGCAGTTTTTCAAGGTCCGAGCAGTACTTC
CASSFSRSEQYF
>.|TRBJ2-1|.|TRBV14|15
TGTGCCAGCAGCCAAGGGCGGGGACCCTACAATGAGCAGTTCTTC
CASSQGRGPYNEQFF
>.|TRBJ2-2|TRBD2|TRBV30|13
TGTGCCTGGAGATTCCCTAGCGGCGGGGAGCTGTTTTTT
CAWRFPSGGELFF
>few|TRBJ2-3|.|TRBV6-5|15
TGTGCCAGCAGCCACCGACTAGTTGACACAGATACGCAGTATTTT
CASSHRLVDTDTQYF
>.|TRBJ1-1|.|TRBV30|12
TGTGCCTGGAAAAGACAGTACACTGAAGCTTTCTTT
CAWKRQYTEAFF
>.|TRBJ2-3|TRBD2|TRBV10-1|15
TGCGCCAGCAGTGATGATGGGACTACGACAGATACGCAGTATTTT
CASSDDGTTTDTQYF
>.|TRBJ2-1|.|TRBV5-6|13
TGTGCCAGCAGCTCGATCGGACCGGGGGCCCAGTTCTTC
CASSSIGPGAQFF
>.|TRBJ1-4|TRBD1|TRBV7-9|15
TGTGCCAGCAGCCCTGGGACAGCCAACCTTGAAAAACTGTTTTTT
CASSPGTANLEKLFF
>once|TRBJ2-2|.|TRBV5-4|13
TGTGCCAGCAGCTGGAGCTTCACCGGGGAGCTGTTTTTT
CASSWSFTGELFF
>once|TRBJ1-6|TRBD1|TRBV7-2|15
TGTGCCAGCAAATCACAGGGGGCGTTGAATTCACCCCTCCACTTT
CASKSQGALNSPLHF
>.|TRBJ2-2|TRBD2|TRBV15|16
TGTGCCACCAGCAGAGGACTAGCGGGGAACACCGGGGAGCTGTTTTTT
CATSRGLAGNTGELFF
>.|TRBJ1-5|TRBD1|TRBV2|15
TGTGCCAGCAGTGAACTCCCAGGGGGCTCTCAGCCCCAGCATTTT
CASSELPGGSQPQHF
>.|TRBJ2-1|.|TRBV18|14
TGTGCCAGCTCACTCCCGGAATCCTACAATGAGCAGTTCTTC
CASSLPESYNEQFF
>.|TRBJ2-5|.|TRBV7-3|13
TGTGCCAGCAGCCCCAGGGGCCAAGAGACCCAGTACTTC
CASSPRGQETQYF
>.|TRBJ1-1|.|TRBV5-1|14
TGCGCCAGCAGCTTGGCGGAACGGGTGACTGAAGCTTTCTTT
CASSLAERVTEAFF
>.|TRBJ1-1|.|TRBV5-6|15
TGTGCCAGCAGCTTGACCGGGACAAGGGACACTGAAGCTTTCTTT
CASSLTGTRDTEAFF
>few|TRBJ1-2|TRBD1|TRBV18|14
TGTGCCAGCTCAGGGACAGGAGACGCCTGGGGCTACACCTTC
CASSGTGDAWGYTF
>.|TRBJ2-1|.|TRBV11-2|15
TGTGCCAGCAGCTTTTCAGCGGGCTCCTACAATGAGCAGTTCTTC
CASSFSAGSYNEQFF
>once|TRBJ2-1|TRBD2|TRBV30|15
TGTGCCTGGAGTGAGGGACTAGCGGGAGCCGATGAGCAGTTCTTC
CAWSEGLAGADEQFF
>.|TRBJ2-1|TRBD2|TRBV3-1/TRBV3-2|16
TGTGCCAGCAGCCTCACCGCGAGCGGGGGGAACAATGAGCAGTTCTTC
CASSLTASGGNNEQFF
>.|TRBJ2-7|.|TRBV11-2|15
TGTGCCAGCAGCTTAGACAGGGGAAGGTCTAACGAGCAGTACTTC
CASSLDRGRSNEQYF
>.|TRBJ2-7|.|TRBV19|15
TGTGCCAGGGGTGAGGGCAAGGTAGAATCCTACGAGCAGTACTTC
CARGEGKVESYEQYF
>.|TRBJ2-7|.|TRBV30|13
TGTGCCTGGACAGGCCCTCGGTCCTACGAGCAGTACTTC
CAWTGPRSYEQYF
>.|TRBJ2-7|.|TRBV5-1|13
TGCGCCAGCAGCTTGGGGGAATCCTACGAGCAGTACTTC
CASSLGESYEQYF
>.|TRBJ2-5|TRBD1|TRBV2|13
TGTGCCAGTCGCCCGGACAGGTCAGAGACCCAGTACTTC
CASRPDRSETQYF
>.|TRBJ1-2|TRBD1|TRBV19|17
TGTGCCAGTAGTCGAACTCCCGGGACAGGGGATCTCTATGGCTACACCTTC
CASSRTPGTGDLYGYTF
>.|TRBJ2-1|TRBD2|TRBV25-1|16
TGTGCCAGCACCCCGCCGGGGGGAGGGTACGGCAATGAGCAGTTCTTC
CASTPPGGGYGNEQFF
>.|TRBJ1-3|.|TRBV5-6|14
TGTGCCAGCAGCAGATACAGCTCTGGAAACACCATATATTTT
CASSRYSSGNTIYF
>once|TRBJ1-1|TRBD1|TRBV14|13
TGTGCCAGCAGCCGGACAGGGGGAACTGAAGCTTTCTTT
CASSRTGGTEAFF
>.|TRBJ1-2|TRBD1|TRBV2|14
TGTGCCAGCAGTGAATATGGAGACAGGGACGGCTACACCTTC
CASSEYGDRDGYTF
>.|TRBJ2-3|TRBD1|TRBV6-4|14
TGTGCCAGCAGTGACTCACAGGGGCCAGATACGCAGTATTTT
CASSDSQGPDTQYF
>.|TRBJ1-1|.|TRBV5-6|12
TGTGCCAGCAGCTTGGTTAGGGGTGAAGCTTTCTTT
CASSLVRGEAFF
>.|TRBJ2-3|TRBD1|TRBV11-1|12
TGTGCCAGCAGCCTCCGGACAGGGGGGCAGTATTTT
CASSLRTGGQYF
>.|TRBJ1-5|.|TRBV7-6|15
TGTGCCAGCAGCTCTTTTCCAGGTGGCAATCAGCCCCAGCATTTT
CASSSFPGGNQPQHF
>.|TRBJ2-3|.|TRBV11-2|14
TGTGCCAGCAGCCGTAGGACCGGGTCAGGTACGCAGTATTTT
CASSRRTGSGTQYF
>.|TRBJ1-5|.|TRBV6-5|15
TGTGCCAGCAGTCCGACGGGTTTTGGCAATCAGCCCCAGCATTTT
CASSPTGFGNQPQHF
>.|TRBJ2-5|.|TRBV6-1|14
TGTGCCAGCAGTGACGACATCATGGGGGAGACCCAGTACTTC
CASSDDIMGETQYF
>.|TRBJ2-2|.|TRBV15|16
TGTGCCACCAGCAAACCCGACCCATCCAGCACCGGGGAGCTGTTTTTT
CATSKPDPSSTGELFF
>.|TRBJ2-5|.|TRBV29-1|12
TGCAGCGTTCCCTACTCGGGTGAGACCCAGTACTTC
CSVPYSGETQYF
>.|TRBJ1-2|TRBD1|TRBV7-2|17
TGTGCCAGCAGCTTAGCGTGGTCGGGACAGGCTTTAGGTGGCTACACCTTC
CASSLAWSGQALGGYTF